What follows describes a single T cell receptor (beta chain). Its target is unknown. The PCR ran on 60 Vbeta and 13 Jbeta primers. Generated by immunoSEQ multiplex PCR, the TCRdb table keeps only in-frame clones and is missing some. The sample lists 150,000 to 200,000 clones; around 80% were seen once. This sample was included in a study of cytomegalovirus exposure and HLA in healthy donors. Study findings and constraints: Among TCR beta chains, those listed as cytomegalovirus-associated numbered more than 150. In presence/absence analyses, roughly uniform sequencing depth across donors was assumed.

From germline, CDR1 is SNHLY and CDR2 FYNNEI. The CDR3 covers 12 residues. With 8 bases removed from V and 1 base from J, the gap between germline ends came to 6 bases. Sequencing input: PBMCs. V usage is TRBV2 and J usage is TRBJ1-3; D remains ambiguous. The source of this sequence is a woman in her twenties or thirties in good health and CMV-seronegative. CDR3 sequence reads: CASAESGNTIYF. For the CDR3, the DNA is TGTGCCAGCGCGGAGTCTGGAAACACCATATATTTT.